Shown below are 13 T cell receptor beta chains from a single sample sequenced in a study of OX40 agonist ivuxolimab in advanced cancers. Preparation of the library involved the immunoSEQ multiplex PCR assay. Here the immuneACCESS table is served through TCRdb, limited to in-frame sequences with V and J called. Missing clones are a known gap in these copies; in checked studies unresolved V genes cover under half, and the rest lacks a known reason. The sample table records about 66,000 clones; more than 80% of these occur just once. The ten largest clonotypes hold about 13% of the sample. The sample here was CD4+ or CD8+ T cells sorted from blood, taken in a trial of the OX40 agonist ivuxolimab. These receptors were collected from an adult with an advanced solid tumor such as melanoma, head and neck, liver or kidney cancer.

This clone was picked up a small number of times. The chain recombines TRBV2 with TRBJ2-7, with D perhaps matching TRBD2 (5 bases). Germline CDR1 and CDR2: SNHLY and FYNNEI. This CDR3 is built from 14 residues. The ends were cut back, 7 bases at V and 1 base at J, with 14 bases in the middle. CDR3 sequence (DNA): TGTGCCAGCATGAGTTGGGGAGCGTCCTACGAGCAGTACTTC. This translates into CASMSWGASYEQYF. Filled out from reference TRBV2 and TRBJ2-7, the complete variable domain reads EPEVTQTPSHQVTQMGQEVILRCVPISNHLYFYWYRQILGQKVEFLVSFYNNEISEKSEIFDDQFSVERPDGSNFTLKIRSTKLEDSAMYFCASMSWGASYEQYFGPGTRLTVT.

This chain links TRBV7-6 with TRBJ1-4; TRBD1 agrees at 9 bases. V shed 5 bases and J 8 bases; nucleotides not matched to a gene: 12. CDR1 is SGHVS and CDR2 is FNYEAQ in the germline V gene. The CDR3 is 16 amino acids. The CDR3 sequence: CASSAYPGQGGEKLFF. CDR3 bases: TGTGCCAGCAGCGCGTACCCGGGACAGGGTGGCGAAAAACTGTTTTTT.

To note about this clone: The same CDR3 arises from other DNA sequences in this sample as well. The CDR3 bases are TGTGCCAGCAGTTTATCAGGGACCGGGGAGCTGTTTTTT. It specifies CASSLSGTGELFF. This chain uses TRBV27 with TRBJ2-2; D is uncertain. Deletions cut 0 bases from V and 5 bases from J, with 4 bases between. The CDR3 runs 13 residues. Germline values: CDR1 MNHEY, CDR2 SMNVEV (reference sequence).

J is TRBJ1-2 and V is TRBV27, with D unclear. Trimming left V 4 bases short and J 4 bases short, with 7 bases between. This CDR3 is built from 12 residues. Per germline, CDR1 MNHEY and CDR2 SMNVEV (reference sequence). Here the CDR3 DNA reads TGTGCCAGCAGTTCTACTAGCTATGGCTACACCTTC. This sequence encodes CASSSTSYGYTF.

The chain links TRBV19 to TRBJ1-1; possibly TRBD1 for D (6 bases). There are 15 residues in the CDR3. Germline CDR1 reads LNHDA; CDR2 reads SQIVND (reference sequence). Trimming shortened V by 9 bases and J by 0 bases, and 17 bases separated the two germline ends. DNA for the CDR3: TGTGCCAGCAATGGGGGGGCTAGTATGAACACTGAAGCTTTCTTT. It codes for CASNGGASMNTEAFF.

The CDR3 DNA follows: TGTGCCAGCAGTTTATATTCCAACTATGGCTACACCTTC. It yields the protein CASSLYSNYGYTF. The chain has TRBV27 and TRBJ1-2; the D is unclear. The CDR3 is 13 amino acids. Looked up from germline, CDR1 is MNHEY and CDR2 is SMNVEV (reference sequence). Trimming shortened V by 1 base and J by 2 bases, and 5 bases separated the two germline ends.

This clone showed up just once. The chain recombines TRBV5-6 with TRBJ2-7; D might be TRBD2 (5 bases). Trimming took off 2 bases at V and 7 bases at J, with 13 bases between the two ends. In germline, CDR1 is SGHDT, CDR2 YYEEEE. The CDR3 consists of 13 residues. CDR3 sequence (DNA): TGTGCCAGCAGCTTCGTCGGGGTTAGGGAGCAGTACTTC. Amino acids: CASSFVGVREQYF.

This clone occurred once. V gene TRBV6-5 combines with J gene TRBJ1-5; D is undetermined. The CDR3 contains 15 residues. CDR1 is MNHEY and CDR2 is SVGAGI in the germline V gene. V shed 5 bases and J shed 2 bases, with 13 bases lying between them. The CDR3 is CASSPGGLGNQPQHF. DNA of the CDR3: TGTGCCAGCAGTCCCGGAGGGCTAGGCAATCAGCCCCAGCATTTT.

The CDR3 reads CASSSDRGYEQYF. Here the CDR3 DNA reads TGCGCCAGCAGCTCGGACAGGGGGTACGAGCAGTACTTC. The J gene is TRBJ2-7, the V gene TRBV5-1, with TRBD1 matching 10 bases. The CDR3 consists of 13 residues. Germline V lookup: CDR1 SGHRS, CDR2 YFSETQ. The junction had 1 base not matched to a gene; V was cut back by 3 bases and J by 4 bases.

The genes are TRBV19 and TRBJ2-1; no clear D gene. V was cut by 5 bases and J by 0 bases, with 11 bases left in between. This CDR3 spans 15 amino acids. The germline CDR1 and CDR2 sequences are LNHDA and SQIVND (reference sequence). CDR3 in amino acids: CASSAASSSYNEQFF. CDR3 coding DNA: TGTGCCAGTAGTGCAGCGTCGAGCTCCTACAATGAGCAGTTCTTC. The variable domain in full, with the rest retrieved from reference TRBV19 and TRBJ2-1, is DGGITQSPKYLFRKEGQNVTLSCEQNLNHDAMYWYRQDPGQGLRLIYYSQIVNDFQKGDIAEGYSVSREKKESFPLTVTSAQKNPTAFYLCASSAASSSYNEQFFGPGTRLTVL.

The DNA of the CDR3 is TGTGCCAGCAGTTGGGGGGAGGCTCTCGAGCAGTACTTC. Translating it yields CASSWGEALEQYF. The chain is built from TRBV27 and TRBJ2-7, with D possibly matching TRBD2 (6 bases). V gave up 4 bases and J gave up 6 bases, with 13 bases separating them. CDR1 is MNHEY, CDR2 SMNVEV, per germline (reference sequence). The CDR3 sequence is 13 residues long.

This chain uses TRBV28 with TRBJ2-7; D might be TRBD1 (6 bases). Germline CDR1 reads MDHEN; CDR2 reads SYDVKM. V shed 7 bases and J shed 6 bases, with 22 bases lying between them. The CDR3 is 15 residues long. The CDR3 spells CASNTQGIREFEQYF. CDR3 DNA: TGTGCCAGCAACACTCAGGGGATTAGGGAATTCGAGCAGTACTTC. The full variable domain, in which reference TRBV28 and TRBJ2-7 provide the parts outside the CDR3, is DVKVTQSSRYLVKRTGEKVFLECVQDMDHENMFWYRQDPGLGLRLIYFSYDVKMKEKGDIPEGYSVSREKKERFSLILESASTNQTSMYLCASNTQGIREFEQYFGPGTRLTVT.

This chain links TRBV27 with TRBJ2-5; 9 nucleotides align to TRBD2. The V gene's germline CDR1 is MNHEY and CDR2 SMNVEV (reference sequence). This CDR3 contains 14 residues. V dropped 4 bases and J dropped 7; count of bases not matched to a gene: 7. The CDR3 reads CASSSSGDYGTQYF. The CDR3 DNA is TGTGCCAGCAGTTCTAGCGGGGACTATGGGACCCAGTACTTC.